This T cell receptor (beta chain) appears in the sequencing data of a study of cytomegalovirus exposure and HLA in healthy donors. Overall study results and limits: TCR beta V- and J-gene trimming was later associated with a missense DCLRE1C variant. A later analysis reported that several of the most significant clusters appeared to be linked to common viral pathogens, among them Epstein-Barr virus. Earlier results showed most TCR beta V segments being productive about 90% or about 30% of the time. Reportedly, cytomegalovirus status was diagnosed with high sensitivity and specificity.

The PCR employed 60 Vbeta primers together with 13 Jbeta primers. Clones were sequenced by immunoSEQ multiplex PCR, and TCRdb holds only the in-frame ones, with some missing. The sample shows more than 130,000 clones, approximately 70% of them seen only once. Comments on this clone: Antigen: not known.

The material sequenced was PBMCs. The clonotype was recovered from a human donor in good health.

CDR3 in DNA: TGTGCCAGCAGCCCCAGGGGGAGAGGAGCTTTCTTT. It encodes CASSPRGRGAFF. The chain links TRBV28 to TRBJ1-1; TRBD1 matches at 7 bases. CDR3 size: 12 residues. The germline CDR1 and CDR2 sequences are MDHEN and SYDVKM. The ends lost 6 bases at V and 10 bases at J; junction bases unmatched: 8.